Below, one T cell receptor beta chain is given with its context. Data came from immunoSEQ multiplex PCR; TCRdb stores just in-frame clones and leaves some out. The table has around 30,000 clones, roughly 94% seen once; the top ten hold around 7%. This CDR3 has 16 residues. The germline CDR1 and CDR2 sequences are MGHRA and YSYEKL. V lost 2 bases, J lost 3 bases, and 14 bases lay in between. The data are from a study of T cells in tuberculosis. Time point defined: new active TB diagnosis, blood taken before or within 7 days of starting treatment. The sample in question was PBMCs, obtained at tuberculosis diagnosis. The V and J genes are TRBV4-1 and TRBJ2-1, with TRBD2 as a possible D gene (7 bases). This sequence was found in an adult with tuberculosis. The CDR3 bases are TGCGCCAGCAGCCAACCCCCGCGGGGGCGCTACAATGAGCAGTTCTTC. It yields the protein CASSQPPRGRYNEQFF.